This is a list of T cell receptor beta chains from one sample in a study of blood T cells in healthy people across ages. TCRdb redid the calling of the 5' RACE reads with MiXCR, one entry per CDR3 protein. The sample has over 1,200,000 distinct CDR3 sequences, around 59% seen once. Sequencing was performed on blood. The receptor source for this set is a man in his late teens or twenties in good health. The CDR3 runs from the conserved cysteine through the conserved F or W. Each record gives: V gene, J gene, clone size, D gene, CDR3 protein, CDR3 DNA. The D gene is left open where the match is weak. Only some rows state a clone size, as once, few, many or a class for expanded clones.

V: TRBV12-3/TRBV12-4
J: TRBJ2-2
size: NA
D: NA
CDR3: CANGTGPELFF
DNA: TGTGCCAACGGAACTGGTCCCGAGCTGTTTTTT

V: TRBV7-9
J: TRBJ2-7
size: NA
D: TRBD1
CDR3: CASSSNRQTGDYEQYF
DNA: TGTGCCAGCAGCTCTAACAGACAGACAGGGGACTACGAGCAGTACTTC

V: TRBV7-2
J: TRBJ2-7
size: NA
D: TRBD2
CDR3: CASSLAREGYEQYF
DNA: TGTGCCAGCAGCTTAGCGCGGGAGGGCTACGAGCAGTACTTC

V: TRBV20-1
J: TRBJ1-1
size: NA
D: TRBD1
CDR3: CSARAGTGGERVEAFF
DNA: TGCAGTGCTAGAGCCGGGACAGGGGGCGAGAGGGTTGAAGCTTTCTTT

V: TRBV5-1
J: TRBJ2-3
size: few
D: NA
CDR3: CASSLVASIDRDTQYF
DNA: TGCGCCAGCAGCTTGGTCGCTAGTATCGACAGAGATACGCAGTATTTT

V: TRBV7-8
J: TRBJ2-2
size: NA
D: TRBD2
CDR3: CASSWTSGIPNTGELFF
DNA: TGTGCCAGCAGCTGGACTAGCGGGATTCCGAACACCGGGGAGCTGTTTTTT

V: TRBV20-1
J: TRBJ2-3
size: NA
D: NA
CDR3: CSAGPSTDTQYF
DNA: TGCAGCGCCGGCCCAAGCACAGATACGCAGTATTTT

V: TRBV5-1
J: TRBJ1-4
size: once
D: NA
CDR3: CASSLTGISNEKLFF
DNA: TGCGCCAGCAGCCTCACAGGGATCTCTAATGAAAAACTGTTTTTT

V: TRBV29-1
J: TRBJ2-7
size: NA
D: NA
CDR3: CSVETGGHNEQYF
DNA: TGCAGCGTTGAGACGGGGGGACACAATGAGCAGTACTTC

V: TRBV11-2
J: TRBJ2-3
size: NA
D: TRBD2
CDR3: CASSSLREGTDTQYF
DNA: TGTGCCAGCAGCTCCCTCCGGGAGGGCACAGATACGCAGTATTTT

V: TRBV20-1
J: TRBJ2-1
size: few
D: NA
CDR3: CSARDPGSYEQFF
DNA: TGCAGTGCTAGAGATCCCGGGAGCTATGAGCAGTTCTTC

V: TRBV4-1
J: TRBJ2-7
size: NA
D: NA
CDR3: CASSQVQGLTYEQYF
DNA: TGCGCCAGCAGCCAAGTTCAGGGCCTAACCTACGAGCAGTACTTC

V: TRBV12-3/TRBV12-4
J: TRBJ1-2
size: NA
D: NA
CDR3: CASSPGGRGYTF
DNA: TGTGCCAGCAGTCCGGGAGGTCGTGGCTACACCTTC

V: TRBV2
J: TRBJ2-7
size: NA
D: TRBD2
CDR3: CASRPGLASGEQYF
DNA: TGCGCCAGCAGACCCGGACTAGCGTCGGGGGAGCAGTACTTC

V: TRBV5-6
J: TRBJ1-2
size: once
D: NA
CDR3: CASSPIPSGGEANYGYTF
DNA: TGTGCCAGCAGCCCAATTCCTTCAGGCGGGGAGGCTAACTATGGCTACACCTTC

V: TRBV7-8
J: TRBJ1-4
size: NA
D: TRBD1
CDR3: CASSSRTGAREKLFF
DNA: TGTGCCAGCAGCTCGCGGACAGGGGCCAGGGAAAAACTGTTTTTT

V: TRBV3-1
J: TRBJ1-2
size: NA
D: TRBD1
CDR3: CASSPTQGVNYGYTF
DNA: TGTGCCAGCAGCCCCACACAGGGGGTTAACTATGGCTACACCTTC

V: TRBV30
J: TRBJ1-2
size: NA
D: NA
CDR3: CACCGGYTF
DNA: TGTGCCTGTTGTGGAGGCTACACCTTC

V: TRBV24-1
J: TRBJ2-7
size: NA
D: TRBD1
CDR3: CATSYLRDRGIHEQYF
DNA: TGTGCCACCAGTTACCTCCGGGACAGGGGGATCCACGAGCAGTACTTC

V: TRBV3-1
J: TRBJ2-1
size: few
D: TRBD2
CDR3: CASSPGGVGAGANEQFF
DNA: TGTGCCAGCAGCCCTGGCGGGGTGGGAGCGGGAGCCAATGAGCAGTTCTTC

V: TRBV6-5
J: TRBJ2-7
size: NA
D: TRBD2
CDR3: CASSPVSGRANYEQYF
DNA: TGTGCCAGCAGTCCCGTTAGCGGGAGGGCAAACTACGAGCAGTACTTC

V: TRBV4-3
J: TRBJ2-2
size: NA
D: TRBD2
CDR3: CASASGGALGTGELFF
DNA: TGCGCCAGTGCTAGCGGGGGGGCTCTCGGCACCGGGGAGCTGTTTTTT

V: TRBV4-2
J: TRBJ2-1
size: few
D: NA
CDR3: CASSQAMVSGPYNEQFF
DNA: TGTGCCAGCAGCCAAGCCATGGTTTCGGGCCCCTACAATGAGCAGTTCTTC

V: TRBV28
J: TRBJ1-2
size: NA
D: NA
CDR3: CASTVGTPNYGYTF
DNA: TGTGCCAGCACGGTCGGAACGCCGAACTATGGCTACACCTTC

V: TRBV4-1
J: TRBJ2-7
size: NA
D: NA
CDR3: CASSQPDLPNEQYF
DNA: TGCGCCAGCAGCCAGCCTGACTTGCCCAACGAGCAGTACTTC

V: TRBV20-1
J: TRBJ2-1
size: NA
D: TRBD2
CDR3: CSAHRASGRQITKSSYNEQFF
DNA: TGCAGTGCTCACAGGGCTAGCGGGAGACAAATAACCAAGAGCTCCTACAATGAGCAGTTCTTC

V: TRBV6-2/TRBV6-3
J: TRBJ2-7
size: NA
D: TRBD2
CDR3: CASSVPSSGGSYEQYF
DNA: TGTGCCAGCAGTGTCCCCTCGTCGGGGGGATCCTACGAGCAGTACTTC

V: TRBV7-9
J: TRBJ2-1
size: NA
D: NA
CDR3: CASSLVSQRIEQFF
DNA: TGTGCCAGCAGCTTAGTTTCGCAGCGGATAGAGCAGTTCTTC

V: TRBV10-3
J: TRBJ1-2
size: NA
D: TRBD1
CDR3: CAISGGDRPRDYGYTF
DNA: TGTGCCATCAGTGGGGGGGACAGACCAAGGGACTATGGCTACACCTTC

V: TRBV4-1
J: TRBJ2-7
size: NA
D: NA
CDR3: CASSQVLTLPGRGYEQYF
DNA: TGCGCCAGCAGCCAAGTTTTGACTTTACCGGGACGGGGCTACGAGCAGTACTTC

V: TRBV5-1
J: TRBJ2-5
size: NA
D: TRBD2
CDR3: CASSLAPGTSQETQYF
DNA: TGCGCCAGCAGCTTGGCCCCCGGGACTAGCCAAGAGACCCAGTACTTC

V: TRBV29-1
J: TRBJ1-2
size: NA
D: NA
CDR3: CSVVYGDNYGYTF
DNA: TGCAGCGTTGTTTATGGGGATAACTATGGCTACACCTTC